Described below is a single T cell receptor beta chain sequence and its context. In the original analysis: Estimates of nucleated cell counts were drawn from the amplification of reference gene primers. The repertoire was sequenced with immunoSEQ multiplex PCR; TCRdb's copy has only in-frame clones and lacks some. The V and J calls and clone size were taken over from that table, and D and trimming were inferred from the DNA. The top ten hold 6.5% to 9% of the sample, which has about 230,000 clones, roughly four fifths seen once. This sample stems from a study of blood T cell repertoires in COVID-19. On the study more broadly: The United States, Italy and Spain supplied acute and convalescent COVID-19 samples.

Germline trimming cut 3 bases from V and 3 bases from J; bases unmatched to any gene: 11. The CDR3 has 18 residues. Germline values: CDR1 SEHNR, CDR2 FQNEAQ (reference sequence). Patients in Seattle were enrolled during active infection, then followed longitudinally. The source material was peripheral blood. This chain uses TRBV7-9 with TRBJ2-7; 13 nucleotides align to TRBD2. This clonotype was sampled from a woman older than 75 with COVID-19, enrolled during active disease. The CDR3 nucleotides are TGTGCCAGCAGCTTGAGGACTAGCGGGAGATGGCCCATCTACGAGCAGTACTTC. It translates to CASSLRTSGRWPIYEQYF.